The rows below give T cell receptor beta chains drawn from one sample of a study of cytomegalovirus exposure and HLA in healthy donors. TCRdb's table, derived via immunoSEQ multiplex PCR, lists solely in-frame clones and lacks some. Here the sample spans fewer than 200,000 clones, 80% to 90% being singletons. The sample consisted of PBMCs. The receptors were sampled from a man aged 45 to 65 in good health and CMV-seropositive. Each CDR3 is given with its conserved first and last residue. Clone size is not always given. Where it is, it says once, few, many or a class for expanded clones.

-	TRBV27	TRBJ2-1	CASSSIRGNEQFF
few	TRBV30	TRBJ1-1	CAWRGTGITEAFF
-	TRBV29-1	-	CSVEDTGYEQYF
-	TRBV10-3	TRBJ2-3	CAISGGLSTDTQYF
-	TRBV25-1	TRBJ2-7	CASSEIGNRGYEQYF
few	TRBV30	TRBJ2-1	CAWRGDSSYNEQFF
-	TRBV5-1	TRBJ1-3	CASSVNAYRGRVPGNTIYF
-	TRBV28	TRBJ2-7	CASSLSQGSYEQYF
-	TRBV6-5	TRBJ2-3	CAREGGAGDTQYF
-	TRBV28	TRBJ1-1	CASLQWEDEAFF
once	TRBV28	TRBJ1-2	CASSLGRGQYGYTF
-	TRBV18	TRBJ2-7	CASSTSGGFNEQYF
few	TRBV4-2	TRBJ2-1	CASSQRGLATNEQFF
-	TRBV7-2	TRBJ1-4	CASSVSGGRANEKLFF
-	TRBV27	TRBJ1-4	CASSLRRDRDEKLFF
-	TRBV5-1	TRBJ1-4	CASRAGTNNEKLFF
-	TRBV7-2	TRBJ1-5	CASSPQGALGSNQPQHF
-	TRBV4-3	TRBJ2-1	CASSQPLAEQFF
-	TRBV6-1	TRBJ2-7	CASSLGTSWTYEQYF
once	TRBV6-4	TRBJ2-1	CASSGDRVSEQFF
-	TRBV19	TRBJ2-1	CASTLGGSSYNEQFF
-	TRBV19	TRBJ2-1	CASSMGGVPYNEQFF
-	TRBV9	TRBJ1-6	CASSVEGNSPLHF
-	TRBV5-1	TRBJ2-2	CASSLGGGSDTGELFF
-	TRBV7-7	TRBJ2-2	CASSLVAGGSTGELFF
few	TRBV7-2	TRBJ1-1	CASSYETGDTEAFF
few	TRBV9	TRBJ2-3	CASSPGTFTDTQYF
few	TRBV7-8	TRBJ1-1	CASSEGGAANTEAFF
-	TRBV28	TRBJ1-2	CASSLRDTINYGYTF